This paragraph covers one TCR beta chain sequence. These data come from a study of blood T cell repertoires in COVID-19. Study in general: There were acute and convalescent COVID-19 samples, and they came from the United States, Italy and Spain. Sample material is recorded as cDNA or gDNA derived from T cells, B-cell-depleted T cells, or PBMCs.

Germline V gene sequence: CDR1 SGHNT, CDR2 YYREEE (reference sequence). V was trimmed by 5 bases and J by 0 bases, leaving 12 bases between them. The CDR3 sequence is 15 residues long. Original methodology: Estimation of nucleated cell counts was performed using reference gene primer amplification. The data were produced by immunoSEQ multiplex PCR, yet TCRdb's version contains in-frame clones alone and is incomplete. Clone size and V and J calls were adopted from that table, with D and trimming inferred from the DNA. The sample has around 170,000 clones; approximately 81% are singletons. Material: peripheral blood. The receptor was derived from a man younger than 30 with active or convalescent COVID-19. The genes are TRBV5-4 and TRBJ1-3; the D is unclear. The CDR3 sequence: CASRKDQASGNTIYF. CDR3 bases: TGTGCCAGCAGAAAAGACCAGGCCTCTGGAAACACCATATATTTT.